The clone carrying this TCR beta chain was detected once. Its cognate antigen is unknown. At the DNA level, this CDR3 is encoded by other sequences in the same sample as well. The study ran its PCR with 60 Vbeta and 13 Jbeta primers. Sequenced by immunoSEQ multiplex PCR; TCRdb stores in-frame clones only, minus some. The data contain roughly 160,000 clones, roughly 77% of them singletons. Germline loops: CDR1 SGHRS, CDR2 YFSETQ. J lost 4 bases, V lost 1 base, and 5 bases had no gene match. CDR3 length: 16 residues. These data are taken from a study of cytomegalovirus exposure and HLA in healthy donors. Study conclusions and caveats: Researchers reported in a later analysis that common viral pathogens appeared linked to several top clusters. In terms of immune exposure information, only CMV serostatus was available.

This receptor was taken from a man between 45 and 60 years old in good health and CMV-seropositive. This rearrangement joins TRBV5-1 to TRBJ2-2, with 9 nucleotides matching TRBD2. Specimen: PBMCs. CDR3 loop: CASSLLAGGRTGELFF. As DNA, the CDR3 is TGCGCCAGCAGCTTGCTTGCGGGGGGGCGCACCGGGGAGCTGTTTTTT.